This passage covers 4 T cell receptor beta chains from one sample sequenced in a study of preoperative IRX-2 immunotherapy in early breast cancer. TCRdb keeps only in-frame clones here, not all; method: immunoSEQ multiplex PCR. This sample yields 60,000 or so clones, of which roughly 94% are seen a single time; under 2% belongs to the top ten. Sample treatment: preoperative locoregional IRX-2 cytokine immunotherapy. Sampling was carried out from a patient treated with IRX-2 immunotherapy. These receptors all stem from a human donor with breast cancer.

This chain connects TRBV4-3 to TRBJ1-1; D gene uncertain. The CDR3 has 15 amino acids. Trimming took off 0 bases at V and 2 bases at J, with 10 bases between the two ends. CDR1 LGHNA and CDR2 YSLEER come from the germline V gene. CDR3 coding DNA: TGCGCCAGCAGCCAAGAAGGCAGCTTAAACACTGAAGCTTTCTTT. This encodes CASSQEGSLNTEAFF.

CDR3 DNA sequence: TGTGCCAGCAGTGGGCGCACTACCTCCGTAGAAGCTTTCTTT. Residues: CASSGRTTSVEAFF. This rearrangement joins TRBV6-1 to TRBJ1-1; D gene ambiguous. This CDR3 comprises 14 residues. V was pared by 4 bases and J by 8 bases, with 17 bases between. Germline loops: CDR1 MNHNS, CDR2 SASEGT.

The gene calls are TRBV28 and TRBJ1-5, with 7 nucleotides matching TRBD1. CDR3 length: 15 amino acids. CDR1 and CDR2 (germline): MDHEN, SYDVKM. J gave up 3 bases and V 3 bases, and 5 bases lay outside the gene matches. CDR3 amino acids: CASSLVRGTNQPQHF. CDR3 DNA: TGTGCCAGCAGTTTGGTCAGGGGGACCAATCAGCCCCAGCATTTT.

The CDR3 sequence is CATDSVGHTEQFF. CDR3 DNA: TGCGCCACGGACTCCGTTGGGCACACTGAGCAGTTCTTC. The chain has TRBV10-2 and TRBJ2-1; possible D gene TRBD2, 5 bases. Germline V gives CDR1 WSHSY, CDR2 SAAADI. V was clipped by 10 bases and J by 9 bases, with 19 bases between them. CDR3 length: 13 residues.